The next 20 T cell receptor beta chains were all read from a single sample in a study of regulatory T cells in long-lasting Graves disease. Time point specified: persistent/refractory GD, antithyroid drugs over 5 years with positive TRAb. With RNA extracted from PBMCs as input, the TCR library was made. To make TCR beta libraries, researchers used iRepertoire HTBI primers and Arm-PCR of CDR3 regions. TCRdb redid the calling of the multiplex PCR reads with MiXCR, one entry per CDR3 protein. Of 350,000 to 450,000 distinct CDR3 sequences detected, about 20% appear once; the ten largest clones hold around 21%. Sequenced material: peripheral blood mononuclear cells (PBMCs), taken when the disease was refractory, from a patient treated with antithyroid drugs. All receptors derive from a female donor with Graves disease.

There are many counts of this clonotype. The chain links TRBV12-3 or TRBV12-4 to TRBJ2-2; no firm D call. The ends were cut back, 1 base at V and 5 bases at J, with 8 bases in the middle. The CDR3 covers 14 residues. The CDR3 reads CASSLESFTGELFF. The CDR3 region has the DNA TGTGCCAGCAGTTTAGAAAGTTTTACCGGGGAGCTGTTTTTT.

This clonotype was seen a few times. The chain links TRBV20-1 to TRBJ1-5; weak D call: TRBD1 (5 bases). The CDR3 covers 15 residues. Germline V gene sequence: CDR1 DFQATT, CDR2 SNEGSKA (reference sequence). The V gene lost 0 bases and the J gene lost 7 bases, with 16 bases spanning the gap. CDR3 DNA: TGCAGTGCTAGAGATATCGAGCAGGGAGGACAGCCCCAGCATTTT. Residues: CSARDIEQGGQPQHF.

As for this clonotype: Without the conserved terminal phenylalanine or tryptophan, this CDR3 likely stems from a read error. The J gene is TRBJ1-1, the V gene TRBV7-2; tentative D call: TRBD1 (5 bases). V was clipped by 1 base and J by 0 bases, with 12 bases between them. The CDR3 consists of 16 residues. In germline, CDR1 is SGHTA, CDR2 FQGNSA. The CDR3 bases are TGTGCCAGCAGCTTAGGTGGTGGGACGGTGAACACTGAAGCTTTCCTT. Protein: CASSLGGGTVNTEAFL.

This clonotype appeared a few times. A read error may produce the germline difference seen at one junction end. The chain uses TRBV18 and TRBJ2-7; 7 positions match TRBD1. Germline loops: CDR1 KGHSH, CDR2 LQKENI. This CDR3 comprises 14 residues. The CDR3 loop is CASSPQGQSYKQYF. DNA of the CDR3: TGTGCCAGCTCACCACAGGGACAGTCCTACAAGCAGTACTTC.

This clonotype was counted a few times. The V call is TRBV24-1, the J call TRBJ2-7; 9 positions match TRBD2. The CDR3 loop spans 15 amino acids. The V segment lost 4 bases and the J segment 5 bases; nucleotides outside the gene matches: 8. Germline CDR1 reads KGHDR; CDR2 reads SFDVKD. CDR3 in DNA: TGTGCCACCAGTGAGGCCGGGACTAGCATAAACGAGCAGTACTTC. This encodes CATSEAGTSINEQYF.

Regarding this clonotype: Germline is not matched at one junction end, which may reflect a read error. The genes are TRBV6-2 or TRBV6-3 and TRBJ2-7, with 7 bases matching TRBD1. The CDR3 is 14 residues long. CDR1 and CDR2 (germline): MNHEY, SVGEGT. The CDR3: CASSVAGTVYERYF. Here the CDR3 DNA reads TGTGCCAGCAGCGTTGCCGGGACAGTCTACGAGCGGTACTTC.

For this clonotype: This may stem from a read error, because a much larger clone lies one nucleotide away. This chain links TRBV6-2 or TRBV6-3 with TRBJ1-2; 7 positions match TRBD1. After removal of 4 bases from V and 0 bases from J, the junction contained 11 bases not matched to a gene. Germline CDR1 is MNHEY and CDR2 is SVGEGT. This CDR3 region has 17 residues. The CDR3 DNA is TGTGCCAGCAGTTTCGAAGACAGGGCGGAATCTAACTATGGCTACACCTTC. It encodes CASSFEDRAESNYGYTF.

This clonotype was observed many times. This chain uses TRBV11-2 with TRBJ1-1, with D perhaps TRBD1 (5 bases). Deletions cut 3 bases from V and 3 bases from J, with 5 bases between. Germline CDR1 and CDR2: SGHAT and FQNNGV. This CDR3 contains 12 residues. As DNA, the CDR3 is TGTGCCAGCAGCTTGACAGACACTGAAGCTTTCTTT. It encodes CASSLTDTEAFF.

This clonotype has at least ten counts. V is TRBV2 and J is TRBJ1-2; D gene uncertain. The CDR3 is made up of 15 amino acids. Germline V gene sequence: CDR1 SNHLY, CDR2 FYNNEI. Trimming cost V 5 bases and J 4 bases, with 17 bases left between them. CDR3 in DNA: TGTGCCAGCAGTCAGGACTCGGGCTATTCCTATGGCTACACCTTC. Amino acids: CASSQDSGYSYGYTF.

This clonotype was counted a few times. The chain is built from TRBV11-3 and TRBJ2-7, with D unresolved. The CDR3 is made up of 15 amino acids. With 5 bases removed from V and 3 bases from J, the gap between germline ends came to 17 bases. Germline values: CDR1 SGHNT, CDR2 YENEEA. CDR3 in amino acids: CASSHSYWSLYEQYF. CDR3 in DNA: TGTGCCAGCAGCCACTCCTATTGGAGCCTCTACGAGCAGTACTTC.

This clonotype has a handful of counts. The chain joins TRBV9 to TRBJ2-4; tentatively, D is TRBD2 (5 bases). The germline V and J ends were trimmed by 3 bases and 2 bases, with 18 bases remaining between them. This CDR3 is built from 17 residues. The germline CDR1 and CDR2 sequences are SGDLS and YYNGEE. This CDR3 reads CASSGHLAGPTKNIQYF. The CDR3 bases are TGTGCCAGCAGCGGGCATCTAGCAGGCCCTACCAAAAACATTCAGTACTTC.

The sample holds many counts of this clonotype. The chain employs TRBV11-3 and TRBJ2-2; TRBD1 matches 7 bases. CDR1 is SGHNT, CDR2 YENEEA, per germline. The ends lost 0 bases at V and 3 bases at J; junction bases unmatched: 7. The CDR3 loop spans 17 amino acids. CDR3 coding DNA: TGTGCCAGCAGCTTAGAGTTTCAGGGGGTCGACACCGGGGAGCTGTTTTTT. Residues: CASSLEFQGVDTGELFF.

The chain combines TRBV28 with TRBJ2-5; tentatively, D is TRBD1 (6 bases). CDR1 MDHEN and CDR2 SYDVKM come from the germline V gene. The CDR3 extends over 15 amino acids. Trimming cost V 5 bases and J 5 bases, with 18 bases left between them. For the CDR3, the DNA is TGTGCCAGCAGTCCCCAGGACTGGGGGCCCGAGACCCAGTACTTC. Translated: CASSPQDWGPETQYF.

V gene TRBV7-6 combines with J gene TRBJ2-5; TRBD2 agrees at 10 bases. The trim removed 1 base at V and 3 bases at J, leaving 2 bases unmatched. The germline gives CDR1 SGHVS, CDR2 FNYEAQ. The CDR3 totals 15 residues. The CDR3: CASSLGTSGKETQYF. Here the CDR3 DNA reads TGTGCCAGCAGCTTAGGGACTAGCGGTAAAGAGACCCAGTACTTC.

This sequence joins TRBV30 and TRBJ1-6; 8 nucleotides line up with TRBD1. Looked up from germline, CDR1 is GTSNPN and CDR2 is SVGIG (reference sequence). This CDR3 has 15 residues. J lost 10 bases, V lost 2 bases, and 10 bases had no gene match. The CDR3 sequence is CAWSLPGQGGSPLHF. As DNA, the CDR3 is TGTGCCTGGAGTCTACCCGGACAGGGAGGCTCACCCCTCCACTTT. The whole variable domain, filled in from reference TRBV30 and TRBJ1-6, reads SQTIHQWPATLVQPVGSPLSLECTVEGTSNPNLYWYRQAAGRGLQLLFYSVGIGQISSEVPQNLSASRPQDRQFILSSKKLLLSDSGFYLCAWSLPGQGGSPLHFGNGTRLTVT.

The table lists this clonotype with many counts. The V and J genes are TRBV2 and TRBJ1-5; D is unresolved. CDR3 length: 14 amino acids. The germline gives CDR1 SNHLY, CDR2 FYNNEI. Deletions cut 3 bases from V and 4 bases from J, with 10 bases between. The DNA of the CDR3 is TGTGCCAGCAGTGAGCTTTACCGAAATCAGCCCCAGCATTTT. Amino acid sequence: CASSELYRNQPQHF.

In this sample, this clonotype turned up many times. The gene calls are TRBV28 and TRBJ1-2; 9 nucleotides match TRBD1. Unmatched junction bases numbered 6, after V lost 7 bases and J lost 3 bases. The CDR3 consists of 14 residues. Germline CDR1 and CDR2: MDHEN and SYDVKM. For the CDR3, the DNA is TGTGCCAGCATACCCTGGACAGGGGACTATGGCTACACCTTC. It encodes CASIPWTGDYGYTF.

Points on this clonotype: This could be a read error, since a much larger clone is one nucleotide away. The chain carries TRBV10-3 and TRBJ2-7; TRBD2 might be the D (6 bases). V was clipped by 8 bases and J by 2 bases, with 22 bases between them. The CDR3 has 16 residues. Per the germline V gene, CDR1 is ENHRY and CDR2 is SYGVKD. The CDR3 region is CAICGLARTIPYEQYF. CDR3 DNA: TGTGCCATCTGCGGGCTAGCGAGAACAATCCCCTACGAGCAGTACTTC.

V gene TRBV5-6 combines with J gene TRBJ1-1; 8 nucleotides align to TRBD1. The trim removed 3 bases at V and 7 bases at J, leaving 8 bases unmatched. The CDR3 consists of 14 residues. Germline V lookup: CDR1 SGHDT, CDR2 YYEEEE. The chain's CDR3 is CASSWGTGTVEAFF. Here the CDR3 DNA reads TGTGCCAGCAGCTGGGGGACAGGAACAGTTGAAGCTTTCTTT.

This clonotype was observed a few times. This chain joins TRBV9 and TRBJ1-1; unclear D gene. Looked up from germline, CDR1 is SGDLS and CDR2 is YYNGEE. The V and J ends lost 0 bases and 5 bases respectively, with 14 bases between them. There are 15 residues in the CDR3. The CDR3 DNA reads TGTGCCAGCAGCGTAGAAATGGGTTTTCGGACTGAAGCTTTCTTT. Protein: CASSVEMGFRTEAFF.